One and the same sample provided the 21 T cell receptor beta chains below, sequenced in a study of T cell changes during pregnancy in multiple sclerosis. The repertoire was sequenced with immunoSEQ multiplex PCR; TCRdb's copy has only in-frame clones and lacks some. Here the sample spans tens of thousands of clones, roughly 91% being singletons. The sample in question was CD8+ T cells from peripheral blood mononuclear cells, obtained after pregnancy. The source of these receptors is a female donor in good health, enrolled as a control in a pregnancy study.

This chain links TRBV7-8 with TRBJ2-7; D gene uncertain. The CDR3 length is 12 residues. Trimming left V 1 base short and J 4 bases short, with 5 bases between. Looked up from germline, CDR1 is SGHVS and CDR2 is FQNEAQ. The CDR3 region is CASSLGVYEQYF. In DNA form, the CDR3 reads TGTGCCAGCAGCTTAGGTGTATACGAGCAGTACTTC.

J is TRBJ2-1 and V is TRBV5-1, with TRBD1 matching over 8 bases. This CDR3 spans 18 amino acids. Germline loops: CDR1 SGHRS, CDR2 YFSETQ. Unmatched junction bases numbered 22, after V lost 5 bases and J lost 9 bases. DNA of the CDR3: TGCGCCAGCAGTTTCGCTGCCTCCGGACAGGGCGGAGGGGTTGAGCAGTTCTTC. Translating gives CASSFAASGQGGGVEQFF.

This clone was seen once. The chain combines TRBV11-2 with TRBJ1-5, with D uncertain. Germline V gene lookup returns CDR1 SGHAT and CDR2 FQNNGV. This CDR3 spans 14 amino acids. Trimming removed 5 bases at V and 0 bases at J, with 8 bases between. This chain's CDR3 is CASSHPNSNQPQHF. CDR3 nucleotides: TGTGCCAGCAGCCATCCAAATAGCAATCAGCCCCAGCATTTT.

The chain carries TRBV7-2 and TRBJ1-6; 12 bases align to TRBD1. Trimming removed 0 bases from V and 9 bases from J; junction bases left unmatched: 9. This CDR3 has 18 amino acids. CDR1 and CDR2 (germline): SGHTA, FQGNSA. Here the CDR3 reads CASSLAGQGANRVSPLHF. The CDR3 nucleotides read TGTGCCAGCAGCTTAGCGGGACAGGGGGCGAATAGAGTTTCACCCCTCCACTTT.

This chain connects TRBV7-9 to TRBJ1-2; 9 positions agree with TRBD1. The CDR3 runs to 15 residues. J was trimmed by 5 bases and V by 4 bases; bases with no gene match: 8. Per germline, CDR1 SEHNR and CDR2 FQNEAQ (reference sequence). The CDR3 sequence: CASSSEWDREYGYTF. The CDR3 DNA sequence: TGTGCCAGCAGCTCCGAATGGGACAGGGAATATGGCTACACCTTC.

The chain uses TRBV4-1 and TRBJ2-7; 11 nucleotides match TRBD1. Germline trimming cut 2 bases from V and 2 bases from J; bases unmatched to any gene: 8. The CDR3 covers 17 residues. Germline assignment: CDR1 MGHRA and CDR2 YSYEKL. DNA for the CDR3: TGCGCCAGCAGCCAATGGGGGCCGGGACAGGGGGCCTACGAGCAGTACTTC. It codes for CASSQWGPGQGAYEQYF.

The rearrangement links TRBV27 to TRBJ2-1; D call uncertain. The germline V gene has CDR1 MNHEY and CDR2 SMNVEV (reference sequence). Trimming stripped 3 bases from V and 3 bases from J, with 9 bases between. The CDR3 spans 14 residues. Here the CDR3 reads CASSFTPGYNEQFF. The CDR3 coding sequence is TGTGCCAGCAGTTTCACTCCGGGCTACAATGAGCAGTTCTTC.

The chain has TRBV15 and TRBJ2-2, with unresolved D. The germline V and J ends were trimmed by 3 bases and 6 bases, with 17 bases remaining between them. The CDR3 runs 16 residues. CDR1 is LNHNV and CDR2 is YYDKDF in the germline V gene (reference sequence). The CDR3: CATSRTQQVGAGELFF. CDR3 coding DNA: TGTGCCACCAGCAGGACACAGCAGGTTGGCGCCGGGGAGCTGTTTTTT.

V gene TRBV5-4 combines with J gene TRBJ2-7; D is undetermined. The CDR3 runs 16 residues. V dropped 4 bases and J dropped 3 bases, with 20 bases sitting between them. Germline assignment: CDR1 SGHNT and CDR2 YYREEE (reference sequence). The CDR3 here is CASSRLDGDAIYEQYF. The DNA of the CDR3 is TGTGCCAGCAGCCGTCTTGACGGAGATGCCATCTACGAGCAGTACTTC.

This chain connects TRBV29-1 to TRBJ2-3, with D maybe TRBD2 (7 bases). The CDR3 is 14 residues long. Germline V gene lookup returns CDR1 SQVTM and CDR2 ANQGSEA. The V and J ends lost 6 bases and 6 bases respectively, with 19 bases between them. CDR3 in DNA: TGCAGCGTCCCATGGGGGGGGCCAGGTGATACGCAGTATTTT. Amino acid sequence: CSVPWGGPGDTQYF.

Here the CDR3 reads CASSLGTVYNEQFF. The CDR3 DNA is TGTGCCAGCAGCTTAGGGACTGTTTACAATGAGCAGTTCTTC. The genes are TRBV7-8 and TRBJ2-1, with D possibly TRBD2 on 5 matching bases. This CDR3 region has 14 residues. Trimming took 1 base from V and 4 from J, leaving 8 bases between them. Germline CDR1 SGHVS, CDR2 FQNEAQ.

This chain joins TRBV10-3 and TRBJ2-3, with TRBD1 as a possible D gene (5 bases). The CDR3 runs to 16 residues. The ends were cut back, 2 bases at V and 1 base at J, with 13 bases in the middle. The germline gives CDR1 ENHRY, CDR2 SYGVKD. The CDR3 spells CAISENRNSGTDTQYF. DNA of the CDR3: TGTGCCATCAGTGAGAACAGGAACTCAGGCACAGATACGCAGTATTTT.

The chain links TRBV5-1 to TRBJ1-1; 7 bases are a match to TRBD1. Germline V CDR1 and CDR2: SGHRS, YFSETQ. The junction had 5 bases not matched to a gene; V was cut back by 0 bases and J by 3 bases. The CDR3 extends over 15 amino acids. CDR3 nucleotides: TGCGCCAGCAGCTTGGTACAAACAGGGGACACTGAAGCTTTCTTT. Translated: CASSLVQTGDTEAFF.

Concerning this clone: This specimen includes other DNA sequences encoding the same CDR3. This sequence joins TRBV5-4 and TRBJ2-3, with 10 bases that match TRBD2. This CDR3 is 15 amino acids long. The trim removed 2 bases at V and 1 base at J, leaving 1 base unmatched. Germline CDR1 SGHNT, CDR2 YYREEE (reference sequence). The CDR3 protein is CASSLGLAGTDTQYF. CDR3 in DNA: TGTGCCAGCAGCTTAGGACTAGCGGGCACAGATACGCAGTATTTT.

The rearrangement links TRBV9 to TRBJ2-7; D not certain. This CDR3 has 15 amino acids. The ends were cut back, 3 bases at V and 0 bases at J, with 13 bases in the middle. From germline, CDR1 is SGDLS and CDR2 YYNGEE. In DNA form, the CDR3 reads TGTGCCAGCAGCGCCTTCGATGACACCTCCTACGAGCAGTACTTC. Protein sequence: CASSAFDDTSYEQYF. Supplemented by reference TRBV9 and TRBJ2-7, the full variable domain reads DSGVTQTPKHLITATGQRVTLRCSPRSGDLSVYWYQQSLDQGLQFLIQYYNGEERAKGNILERFSAQQFPDLHSELNLSSLELGDSALYFCASSAFDDTSYEQYFGPGTRLTVT.

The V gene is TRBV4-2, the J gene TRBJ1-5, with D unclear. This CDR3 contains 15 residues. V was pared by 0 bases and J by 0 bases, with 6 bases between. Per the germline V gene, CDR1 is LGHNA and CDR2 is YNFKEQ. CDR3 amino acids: CASSQDRYSNQPQHF. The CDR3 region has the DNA TGTGCCAGCAGCCAAGACAGGTATAGCAATCAGCCCCAGCATTTT.

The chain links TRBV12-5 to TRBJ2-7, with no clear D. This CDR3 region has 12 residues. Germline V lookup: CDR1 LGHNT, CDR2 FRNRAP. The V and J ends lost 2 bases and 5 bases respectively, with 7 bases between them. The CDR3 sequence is CASGLSYDEQYF. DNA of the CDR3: TGTGCTAGTGGTTTGTCCTACGACGAGCAGTACTTC.

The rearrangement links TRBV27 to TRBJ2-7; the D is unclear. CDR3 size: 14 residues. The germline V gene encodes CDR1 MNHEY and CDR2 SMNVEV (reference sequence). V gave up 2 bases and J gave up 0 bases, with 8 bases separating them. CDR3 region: CASSLAASSYEQYF. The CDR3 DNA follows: TGTGCCAGCAGTTTAGCGGCCTCCTCCTACGAGCAGTACTTC.

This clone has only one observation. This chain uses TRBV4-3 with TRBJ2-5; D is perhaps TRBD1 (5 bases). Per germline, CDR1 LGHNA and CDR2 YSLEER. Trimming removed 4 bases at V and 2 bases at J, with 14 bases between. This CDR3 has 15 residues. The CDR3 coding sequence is TGCGCCAGCAGCCCCAGGGCCTTTCTGCAAGAGACCCAGTACTTC. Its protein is CASSPRAFLQETQYF.

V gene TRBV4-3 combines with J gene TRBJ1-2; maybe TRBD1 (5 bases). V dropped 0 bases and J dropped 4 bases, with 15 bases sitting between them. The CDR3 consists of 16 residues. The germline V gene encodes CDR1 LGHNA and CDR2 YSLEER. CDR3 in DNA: TGCGCCAGCAGCCAAGATTCGGGGGGGACCGGCTATGGCTACACCTTC. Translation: CASSQDSGGTGYGYTF.

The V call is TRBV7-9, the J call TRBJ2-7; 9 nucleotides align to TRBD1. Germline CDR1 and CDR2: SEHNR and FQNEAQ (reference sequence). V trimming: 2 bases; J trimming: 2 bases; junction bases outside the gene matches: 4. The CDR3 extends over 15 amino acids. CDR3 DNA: TGTGCCAGCAGCTTACTGGGACAGGGACCCTACGAGCAGTACTTC. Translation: CASSLLGQGPYEQYF.